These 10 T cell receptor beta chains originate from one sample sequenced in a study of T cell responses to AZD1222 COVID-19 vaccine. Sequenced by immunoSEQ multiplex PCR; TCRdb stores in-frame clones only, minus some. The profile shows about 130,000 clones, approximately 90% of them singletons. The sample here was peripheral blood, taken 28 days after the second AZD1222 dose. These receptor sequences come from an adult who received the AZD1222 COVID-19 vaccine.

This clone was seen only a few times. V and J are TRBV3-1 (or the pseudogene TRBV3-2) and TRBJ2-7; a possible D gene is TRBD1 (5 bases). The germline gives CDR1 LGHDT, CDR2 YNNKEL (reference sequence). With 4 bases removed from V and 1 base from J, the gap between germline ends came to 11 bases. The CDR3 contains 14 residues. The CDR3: CASSPRTQSYEQYF. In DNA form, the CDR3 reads TGTGCCAGCAGCCCTCGGACACAGTCCTACGAGCAGTACTTC.

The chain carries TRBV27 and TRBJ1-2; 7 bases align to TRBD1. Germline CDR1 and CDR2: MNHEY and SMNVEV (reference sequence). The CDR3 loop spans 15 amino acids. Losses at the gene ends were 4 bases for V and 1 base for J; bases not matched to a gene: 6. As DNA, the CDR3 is TGTGCCAGCAGTTCCGGGACAGCCAATAACTATGGCTACACCTTC. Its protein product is CASSSGTANNYGYTF.

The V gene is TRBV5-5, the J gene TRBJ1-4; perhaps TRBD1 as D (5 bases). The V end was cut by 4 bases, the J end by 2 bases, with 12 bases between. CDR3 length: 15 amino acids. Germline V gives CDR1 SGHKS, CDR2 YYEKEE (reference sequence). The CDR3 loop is CASSLQGGTNEKLFF. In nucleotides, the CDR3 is TGTGCCAGCAGCCTTCAGGGAGGGACTAATGAAAAACTGTTTTTT.

The CDR3, as DNA: TGTGCCAGCAGCTACGAGGGACAGGGACCTGGCTACACCTTC. As protein: CASSYEGQGPGYTF. This chain connects TRBV9 to TRBJ1-2; 9 nucleotides line up with TRBD1. The CDR3 has 14 amino acids. V lost 4 bases to trimming and J lost 7 bases; unmatched junction nucleotides: 8. Germline V lookup: CDR1 SGDLS, CDR2 YYNGEE.

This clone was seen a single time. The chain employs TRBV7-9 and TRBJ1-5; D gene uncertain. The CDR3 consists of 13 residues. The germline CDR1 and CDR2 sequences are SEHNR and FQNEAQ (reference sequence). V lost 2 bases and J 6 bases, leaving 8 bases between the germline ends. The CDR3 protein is CASSLQSGQPQHF. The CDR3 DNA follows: TGTGCCAGCAGCTTACAATCGGGTCAGCCCCAGCATTTT.

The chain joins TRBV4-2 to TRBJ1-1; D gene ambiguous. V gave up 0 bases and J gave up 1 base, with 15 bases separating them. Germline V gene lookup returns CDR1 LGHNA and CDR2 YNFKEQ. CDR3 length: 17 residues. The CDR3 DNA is TGTGCCAGCAGCCAAGATCTGGGCTTAAAATGGAACACTGAAGCTTTCTTT. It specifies CASSQDLGLKWNTEAFF.

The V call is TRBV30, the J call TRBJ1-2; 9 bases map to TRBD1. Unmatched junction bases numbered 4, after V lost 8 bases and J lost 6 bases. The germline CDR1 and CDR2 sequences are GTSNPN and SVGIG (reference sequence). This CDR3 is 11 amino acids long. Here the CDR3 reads CARDRDDGYTF. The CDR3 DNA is TGTGCCCGGGACAGGGACGATGGCTACACCTTC.

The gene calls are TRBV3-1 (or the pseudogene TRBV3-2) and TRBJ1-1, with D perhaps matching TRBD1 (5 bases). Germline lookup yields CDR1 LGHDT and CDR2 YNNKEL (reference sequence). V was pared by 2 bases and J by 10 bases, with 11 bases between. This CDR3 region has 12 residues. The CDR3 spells CASSQTGLAAFF. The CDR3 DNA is TGTGCCAGCAGCCAAACAGGACTCGCAGCTTTCTTT.

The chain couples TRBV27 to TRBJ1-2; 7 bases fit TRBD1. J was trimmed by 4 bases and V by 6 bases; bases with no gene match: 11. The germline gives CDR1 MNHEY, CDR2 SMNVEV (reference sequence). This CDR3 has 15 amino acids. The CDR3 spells CASSPPGQVFYGYTF. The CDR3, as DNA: TGTGCCAGCAGCCCCCCCGGACAGGTCTTCTATGGCTACACCTTC.

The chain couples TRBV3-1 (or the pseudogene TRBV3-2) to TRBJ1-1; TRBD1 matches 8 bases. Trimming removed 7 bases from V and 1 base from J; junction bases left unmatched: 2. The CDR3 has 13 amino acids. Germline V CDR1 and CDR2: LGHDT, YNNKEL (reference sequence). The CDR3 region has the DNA TGTGCCAGCACAGGGGGCCGGAACACTGAAGCTTTCTTT. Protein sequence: CASTGGRNTEAFF.